A single sample is the source of the 9 T cell receptor beta chains below, sequenced in a study of OX40 agonist ivuxolimab in advanced cancers. Libraries were prepared by immunoSEQ multiplex PCR; TCRdb keeps only in-frame clonotypes and omits some of them. The table lists about 55,000 clones, 75% to 90% of them singletons. This specimen was CD4+ or CD8+ T cells sorted from blood, taken in a trial of the OX40 agonist ivuxolimab. Source of these receptors: an adult with an advanced solid tumor such as melanoma, head and neck, liver or kidney cancer.

This chain connects TRBV5-1 to TRBJ2-2; TRBD1 matches at 9 bases. The germline gives CDR1 SGHRS, CDR2 YFSETQ. V trimming: 5 bases; J trimming: 4 bases; junction bases outside the gene matches: 3. This CDR3 has 14 amino acids. CDR3 loop: CASSWGQGTGELFF. CDR3 sequence (DNA): TGCGCCAGCAGTTGGGGACAGGGCACCGGGGAGCTGTTTTTT.

The V and J genes are TRBV5-1 and TRBJ1-2; D call uncertain. Germline CDR1 and CDR2: SGHRS and YFSETQ. CDR3 length: 16 amino acids. V lost 3 bases, J lost 1 base, and 16 bases lay in between. The CDR3 DNA follows: TGCGCCAGCAGCTCCCCCGAGAGCAGCCTTAACTATGGCTACACCTTC. It translates to CASSSPESSLNYGYTF.

The chain couples TRBV28 to TRBJ1-5, with 7 bases lining up with TRBD1. The CDR3 totals 19 residues. Germline CDR1 is MDHEN and CDR2 is SYDVKM. Trimming cost V 3 bases and J 0 bases; bases outside gene matches: 14. Written as DNA, the CDR3 is TGTGCCAGCAGTTTTGGGGTGGGAGGGGGCAAGTATAGCAATCAGCCCCAGCATTTT. Translation gives CASSFGVGGGKYSNQPQHF.

The V gene is TRBV6-6, the J gene TRBJ2-7; D ambiguous. This CDR3 region has 14 residues. CDR1 MNHNY and CDR2 SVGAGI come from the germline V gene (reference sequence). Trimming cost V 2 bases and J 0 bases, with 8 bases left between them. The CDR3, as DNA: TGTGCCAGCAGTTACCTTAGGGTCTCCTACGAGCAGTACTTC. It encodes CASSYLRVSYEQYF.

The rearrangement links TRBV28 to TRBJ1-5, with D unclear. CDR3 length equals 14 residues. Trimming left V 9 bases short and J 1 base short, with 13 bases between. Germline CDR1 MDHEN, CDR2 SYDVKM. CDR3 bases: TGTGCCAGTCGTCGGGGAGGGAGCAATCAGCCCCAGCATTTT. Translated: CASRRGGSNQPQHF.

The rearrangement links TRBV6-6 to TRBJ1-5; D gene ambiguous. V was clipped by 7 bases and J by 3 bases, with 10 bases between them. CDR1 is MNHNY, CDR2 SVGAGI, per germline (reference sequence). The CDR3 has 13 residues. CDR3 sequence (DNA): TGTGCCAGCACCCCCGGGCTCAATCAGCCCCAGCATTTT. This gives the protein CASTPGLNQPQHF.

This chain joins TRBV18 and TRBJ2-7; 13 nucleotides align to TRBD2. This CDR3 is 18 amino acids long. Germline CDR1 and CDR2: KGHSH and LQKENI. After removal of 1 base from V and 6 bases from J, the junction contained 12 bases not matched to a gene. The chain's CDR3 is CASSPRTLAGGPGSEQYF. The DNA of the CDR3 is TGTGCCAGCTCACCACGTACACTAGCGGGAGGGCCTGGGTCCGAGCAGTACTTC.

The rearrangement uses TRBV15 and TRBJ2-1; TRBD2 aligns across 14 bases. Unmatched junction bases numbered 7, after V lost 8 bases and J lost 4 bases. The CDR3 spans 16 residues. The V gene's germline CDR1 is LNHNV and CDR2 YYDKDF (reference sequence). CDR3 sequence: CATRGGTSGSYNEQFF. The CDR3 bases are TGTGCCACCCGGGGCGGGACTAGCGGGAGTTACAATGAGCAGTTCTTC.

This clone was detected only a few times. The chain carries TRBV19 and TRBJ1-5; no clear D. V lost 3 bases to trimming and J lost 9 bases, with 6 bases between them. The CDR3 is made up of 11 amino acids. Germline assignment: CDR1 LNHDA and CDR2 SQIVND (reference sequence). CDR3 bases: TGTGCCAGTAGTATCCGAGGGCCCCAGCATTTT. Amino acid sequence: CASSIRGPQHF.